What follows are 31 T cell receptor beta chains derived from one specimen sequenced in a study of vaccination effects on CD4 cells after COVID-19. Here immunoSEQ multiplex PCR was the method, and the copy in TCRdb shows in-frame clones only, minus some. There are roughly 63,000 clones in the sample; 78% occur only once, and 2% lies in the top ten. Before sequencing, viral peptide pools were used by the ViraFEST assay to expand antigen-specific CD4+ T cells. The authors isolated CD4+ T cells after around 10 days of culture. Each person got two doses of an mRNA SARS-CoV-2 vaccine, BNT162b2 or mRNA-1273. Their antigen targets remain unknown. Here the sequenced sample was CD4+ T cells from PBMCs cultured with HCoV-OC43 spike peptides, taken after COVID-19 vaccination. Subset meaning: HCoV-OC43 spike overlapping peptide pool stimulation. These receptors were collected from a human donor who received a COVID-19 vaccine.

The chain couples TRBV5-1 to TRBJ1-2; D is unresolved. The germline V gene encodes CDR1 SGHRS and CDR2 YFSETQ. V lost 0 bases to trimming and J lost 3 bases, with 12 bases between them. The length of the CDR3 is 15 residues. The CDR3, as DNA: TGCGCCAGCAGCTTGGTCGGAGGGATGGACTATGGCTACACCTTC. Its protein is CASSLVGGMDYGYTF.

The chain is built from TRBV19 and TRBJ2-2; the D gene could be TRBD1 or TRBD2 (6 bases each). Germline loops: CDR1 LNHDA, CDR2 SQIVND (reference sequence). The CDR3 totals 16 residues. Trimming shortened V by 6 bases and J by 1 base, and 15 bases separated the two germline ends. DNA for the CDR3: TGTGCCAGTAGCCTAGACAGGAGGGTGAACACCGGGGAGCTGTTTTTT. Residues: CASSLDRRVNTGELFF.

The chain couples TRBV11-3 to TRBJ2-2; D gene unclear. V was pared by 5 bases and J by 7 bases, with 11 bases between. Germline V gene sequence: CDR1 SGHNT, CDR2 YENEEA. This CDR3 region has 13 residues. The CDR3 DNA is TGTGCCAGCAGCCCTAACACGGACGGGGAGCTGTTTTTT. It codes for CASSPNTDGELFF.

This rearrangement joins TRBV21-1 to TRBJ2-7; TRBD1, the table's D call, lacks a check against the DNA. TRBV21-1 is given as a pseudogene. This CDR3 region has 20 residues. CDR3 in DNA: TGTGCCAGCAGCAACCAGGCTGACCTCTCCTCTCCTGGTAGGTTCTACGAGCAGTACGTC. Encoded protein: CASSNQADLSSPGRFYEQYV.

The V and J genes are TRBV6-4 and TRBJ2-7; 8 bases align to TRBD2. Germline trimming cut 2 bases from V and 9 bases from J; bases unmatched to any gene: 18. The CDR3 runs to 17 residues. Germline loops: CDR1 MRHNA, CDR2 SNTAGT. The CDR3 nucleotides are TGTGCCAGCAGTGACGGGGGGACTAGTTCGGTTAAAACTTGGCAGTACGTC. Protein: CASSDGGTSSVKTWQYV.

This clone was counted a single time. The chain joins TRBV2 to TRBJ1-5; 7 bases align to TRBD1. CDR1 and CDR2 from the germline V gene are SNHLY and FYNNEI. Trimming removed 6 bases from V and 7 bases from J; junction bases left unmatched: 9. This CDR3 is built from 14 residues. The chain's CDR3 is CASRAGQAGQPQHF. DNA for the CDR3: TGTGCCAGCAGGGCAGGACAGGCGGGGCAGCCCCAGCATTTT.

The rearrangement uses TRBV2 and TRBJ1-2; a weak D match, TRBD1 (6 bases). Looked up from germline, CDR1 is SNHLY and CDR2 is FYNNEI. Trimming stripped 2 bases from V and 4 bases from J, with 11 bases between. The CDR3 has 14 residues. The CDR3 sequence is CASSERQGIYGYTF. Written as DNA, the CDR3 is TGTGCCAGCAGTGAAAGGCAGGGGATCTATGGCTACACCTTC.

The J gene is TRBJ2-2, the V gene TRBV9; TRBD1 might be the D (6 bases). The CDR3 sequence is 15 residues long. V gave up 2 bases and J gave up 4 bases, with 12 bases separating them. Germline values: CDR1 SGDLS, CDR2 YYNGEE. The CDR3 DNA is TGTGCCAGCAGCGTCAACGGACAGAGCACCGGGGAGCTGTTTTTT. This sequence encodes CASSVNGQSTGELFF.

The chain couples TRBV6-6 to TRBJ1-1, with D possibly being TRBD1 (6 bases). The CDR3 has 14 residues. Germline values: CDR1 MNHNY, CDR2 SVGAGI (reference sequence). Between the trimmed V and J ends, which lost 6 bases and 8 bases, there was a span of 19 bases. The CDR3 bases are TGTGCCAGCAGCTTCACAGGGTTATCCATCGAAGCTTTCTTT. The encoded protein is CASSFTGLSIEAFF.

This CDR3 reads CASSLAPGAGGYEQFF. CDR3 nucleotide sequence: TGTGCCAGCAGCTTAGCGCCGGGAGCGGGGGGGTATGAGCAGTTCTTC. The chain links TRBV7-2 to TRBJ2-1, with 10 bases identical to TRBD2. Germline trimming cut 0 bases from V and 8 bases from J; bases unmatched to any gene: 7. This CDR3 spans 16 amino acids. Germline V gene lookup returns CDR1 SGHTA and CDR2 FQGNSA.

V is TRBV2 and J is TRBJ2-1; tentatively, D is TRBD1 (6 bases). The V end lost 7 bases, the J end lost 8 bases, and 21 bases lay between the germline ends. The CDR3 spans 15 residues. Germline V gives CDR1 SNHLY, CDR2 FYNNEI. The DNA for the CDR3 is TGTGCCAGCACCCCCGACAGGAGTCTGGGGGATGAGCAGTTCTTC. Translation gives CASTPDRSLGDEQFF.

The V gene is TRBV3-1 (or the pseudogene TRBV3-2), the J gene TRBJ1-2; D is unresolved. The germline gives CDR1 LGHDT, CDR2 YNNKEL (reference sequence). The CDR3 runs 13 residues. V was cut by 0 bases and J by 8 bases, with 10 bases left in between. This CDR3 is CASSQDSYGGYTF. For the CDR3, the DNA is TGTGCCAGCAGCCAAGACTCCTATGGCGGCTACACCTTC.

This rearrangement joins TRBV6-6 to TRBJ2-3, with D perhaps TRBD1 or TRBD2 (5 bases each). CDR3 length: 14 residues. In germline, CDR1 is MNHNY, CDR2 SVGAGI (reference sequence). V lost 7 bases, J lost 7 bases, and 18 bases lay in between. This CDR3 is CASTKFGDVYTQYF. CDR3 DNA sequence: TGTGCCAGCACAAAGTTCGGGGACGTATATACGCAGTATTTT.

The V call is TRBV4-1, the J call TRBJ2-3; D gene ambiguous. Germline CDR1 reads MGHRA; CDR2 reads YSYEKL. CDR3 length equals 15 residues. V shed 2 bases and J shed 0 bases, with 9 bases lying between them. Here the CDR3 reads CASSQYWSSTDTQYF. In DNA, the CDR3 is TGCGCCAGCAGCCAATATTGGTCTAGCACAGATACGCAGTATTTT.

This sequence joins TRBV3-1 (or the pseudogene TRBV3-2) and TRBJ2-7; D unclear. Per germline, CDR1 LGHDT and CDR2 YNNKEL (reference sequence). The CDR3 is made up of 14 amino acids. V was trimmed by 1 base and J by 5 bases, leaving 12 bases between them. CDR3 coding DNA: TGTGCCAGCAGCCAAGGTACTTTCGGCCACGAGCAGTACGTC. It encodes CASSQGTFGHEQYV.

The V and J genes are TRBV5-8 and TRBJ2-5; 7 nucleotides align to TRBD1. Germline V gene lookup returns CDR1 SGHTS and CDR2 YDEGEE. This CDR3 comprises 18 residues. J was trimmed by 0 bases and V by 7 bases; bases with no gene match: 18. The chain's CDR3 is CASPNSFIVGQYQETQYF. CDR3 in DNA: TGTGCCAGCCCCAACTCGTTCATCGTGGGACAGTACCAAGAGACCCAGTACTTC.

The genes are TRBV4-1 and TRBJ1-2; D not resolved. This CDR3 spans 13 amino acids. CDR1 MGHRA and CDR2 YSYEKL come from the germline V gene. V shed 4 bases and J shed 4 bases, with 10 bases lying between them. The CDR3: CASSLSVGYGYTF. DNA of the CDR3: TGCGCCAGCAGCCTCAGTGTGGGCTATGGCTACACCTTC.

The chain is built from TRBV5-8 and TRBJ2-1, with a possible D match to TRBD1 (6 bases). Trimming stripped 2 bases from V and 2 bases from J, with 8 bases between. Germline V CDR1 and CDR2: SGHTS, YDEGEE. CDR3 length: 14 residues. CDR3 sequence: CASSFPGAYNEQFF. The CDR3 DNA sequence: TGTGCCAGCAGCTTTCCAGGGGCCTACAATGAGCAGTTCTTC. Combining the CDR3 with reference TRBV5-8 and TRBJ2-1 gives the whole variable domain EAGVTQSPTHLIKTRGQQATLRCSPISGHTSVYWYQQALGLGLQFLLWYDEGEERNRGNFPPRFSGRQFPNYSSELNVNALELEDSALYLCASSFPGAYNEQFFGPGTRLTVL.

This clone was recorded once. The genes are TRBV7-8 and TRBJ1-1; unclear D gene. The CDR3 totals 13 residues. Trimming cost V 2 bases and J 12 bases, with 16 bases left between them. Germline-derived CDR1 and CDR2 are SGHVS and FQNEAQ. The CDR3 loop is CASSLMEGFGTFF. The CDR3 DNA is TGTGCCAGCAGCTTAATGGAGGGCTTTGGGACTTTCTTT.

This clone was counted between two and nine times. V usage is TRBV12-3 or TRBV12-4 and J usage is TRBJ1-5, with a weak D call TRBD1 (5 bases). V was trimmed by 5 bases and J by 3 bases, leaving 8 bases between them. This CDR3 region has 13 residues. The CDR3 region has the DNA TGTGCCAGCAGTCGACAGTACAATCAGCCCCAGCATTTT. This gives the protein CASSRQYNQPQHF.

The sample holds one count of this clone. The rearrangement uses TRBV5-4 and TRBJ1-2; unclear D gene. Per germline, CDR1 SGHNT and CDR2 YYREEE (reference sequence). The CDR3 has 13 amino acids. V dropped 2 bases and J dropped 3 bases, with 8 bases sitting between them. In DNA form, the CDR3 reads TGTGCCAGCAGCTTAGTGGCAGACTATGGCTACACCTTC. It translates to CASSLVADYGYTF.

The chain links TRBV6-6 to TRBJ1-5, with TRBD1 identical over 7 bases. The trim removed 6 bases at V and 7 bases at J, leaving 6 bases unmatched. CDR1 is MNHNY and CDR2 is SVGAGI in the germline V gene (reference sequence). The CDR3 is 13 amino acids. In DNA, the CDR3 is TGTGCCAGCAGCCTCGACAGGGTCCAGCCCCAGCATTTT. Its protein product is CASSLDRVQPQHF.

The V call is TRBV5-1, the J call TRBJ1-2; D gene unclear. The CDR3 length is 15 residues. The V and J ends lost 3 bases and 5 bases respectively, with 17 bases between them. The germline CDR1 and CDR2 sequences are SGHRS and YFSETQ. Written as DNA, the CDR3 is TGCGCCAGCAGCTCCTCCATGGACGGATATTATGGCTACACCTTC. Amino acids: CASSSSMDGYYGYTF.

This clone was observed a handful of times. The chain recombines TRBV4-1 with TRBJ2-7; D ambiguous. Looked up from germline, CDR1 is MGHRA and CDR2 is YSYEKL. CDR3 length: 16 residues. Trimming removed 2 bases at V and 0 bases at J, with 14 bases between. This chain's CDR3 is CASSQLNKVSSYEQYV. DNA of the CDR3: TGCGCCAGCAGCCAATTAAACAAGGTCAGCTCCTACGAGCAGTACGTC.

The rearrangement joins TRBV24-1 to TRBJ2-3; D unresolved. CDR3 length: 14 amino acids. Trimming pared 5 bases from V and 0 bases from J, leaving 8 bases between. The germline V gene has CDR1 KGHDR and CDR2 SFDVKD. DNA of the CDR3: TGTGCCACCAGTGTAACGGCGAGCACAGATACGCAGTATTTT. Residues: CATSVTASTDTQYF.

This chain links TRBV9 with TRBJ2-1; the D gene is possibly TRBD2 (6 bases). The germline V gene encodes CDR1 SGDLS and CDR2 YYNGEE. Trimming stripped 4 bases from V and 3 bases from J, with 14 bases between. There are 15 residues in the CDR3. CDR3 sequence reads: CASSPTGTHYNEQFF. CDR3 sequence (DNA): TGTGCCAGCAGCCCAACCGGGACTCACTACAATGAGCAGTTCTTC.

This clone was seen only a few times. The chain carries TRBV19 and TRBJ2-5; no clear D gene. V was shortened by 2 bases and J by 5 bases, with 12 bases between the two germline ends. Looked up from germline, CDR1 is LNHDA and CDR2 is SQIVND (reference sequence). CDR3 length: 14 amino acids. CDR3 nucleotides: TGTGCCAGTAGTATATTTGAGGATTCGGAGACCCAGTACTTC. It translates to CASSIFEDSETQYF.

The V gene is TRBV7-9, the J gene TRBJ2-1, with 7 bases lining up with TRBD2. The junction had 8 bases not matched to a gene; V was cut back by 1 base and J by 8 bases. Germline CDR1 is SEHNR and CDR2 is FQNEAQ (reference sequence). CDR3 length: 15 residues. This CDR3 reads CASSLGVAGLYEQFF. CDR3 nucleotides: TGTGCCAGCAGCTTAGGGGTAGCGGGTCTTTATGAGCAGTTCTTC.

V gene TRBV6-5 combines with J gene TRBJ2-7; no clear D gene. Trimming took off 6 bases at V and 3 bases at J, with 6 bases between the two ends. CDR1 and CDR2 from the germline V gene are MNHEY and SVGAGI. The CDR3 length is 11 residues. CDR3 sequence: CASRQYYEQYV. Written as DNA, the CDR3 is TGTGCCAGCAGGCAGTACTACGAGCAGTACGTC.

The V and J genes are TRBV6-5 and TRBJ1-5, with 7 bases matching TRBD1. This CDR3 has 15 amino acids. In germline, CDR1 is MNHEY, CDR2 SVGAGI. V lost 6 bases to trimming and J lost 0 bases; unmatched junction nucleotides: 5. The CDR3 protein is CASSRGQNSNQPQHF. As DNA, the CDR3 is TGTGCCAGCAGCCGGGGACAGAATAGCAATCAGCCCCAGCATTTT.

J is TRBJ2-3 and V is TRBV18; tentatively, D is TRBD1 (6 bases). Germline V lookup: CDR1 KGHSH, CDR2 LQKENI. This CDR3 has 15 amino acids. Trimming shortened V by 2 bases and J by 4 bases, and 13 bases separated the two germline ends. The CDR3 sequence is CASSPRPGEADTQYF. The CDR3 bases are TGTGCCAGCTCACCAAGGCCAGGGGAAGCAGATACGCAGTATTTT.